This T cell receptor beta chain was retrieved from a study of cytomegalovirus exposure and HLA in healthy donors (dated by TCRdb to the late 2010s). About the study as a whole: An earlier analysis of 587 of the donors reported under 300 Gb of sequence data and some 110 million unique TCR beta sequences obtained from approximately 180 million T cells. About five DR-DQ haplotypes were handled as single units for association and clustering because linkage in the cohort was strong. High-throughput TCR immunosequencing, statistical association of individual TCRs with disease status, and machine learning were combined to predict cytomegalovirus infection status. Every discovery cohort repertoire had been produced on one sequencing platform. Rather than drawing on any new phenotypic data, the later analysis identified candidate immune exposures from TCR beta sequences and the way those sequences occurred across donors. Class I and class II HLA loci were covered by the typing at four-digit resolution. Typing coverage differed by locus: A, B, C, DRB1 and DQB1 were typed in roughly 620-640 donors, DQA1 in 500 to 550, DPA1 in some 610, and DPB1 in 472. The study aimed to test whether signatures of past pathogen exposure could be identified by cataloging public T cell receptors. Donor age, sex, ethnicity and CMV serostatus were compiled together with the repertoire data. Of the roughly 390 genotyped donors, around 81% fell in the genetic ancestry cluster associated with self-reported Caucasian donors. A separate validation cohort of approximately 130 different subjects was used in addition to the roughly 720-subject first cohort. Among around 400 genotyped donors of the cohort, an average of approximately 240,000 unique TCR beta nucleotide sequences was sequenced per donor, of which about 20% were non-productive. To study patterns of TCR occurrence, a later analysis re-analyzed previously published TCR beta repertoires from under 750 donors and added high-resolution HLA genotyping. The study profiled the T cell repertoires of 550 to 700 subjects by immunosequencing and related them to cytomegalovirus serostatus. Genome-wide SNP genotypes for about 55% of the roughly 670 donors were used in a later genetic analysis, which treated that subset as a discovery cohort. To decide whether each TCR beta V gene segment behaved as functional or pseudogenic, an earlier analysis of some 600 of the donors relied on high-throughput TCR beta sequencing. An early release that covered about 600 HLA-typed donors contained approximately 320 gigabases of sequencing data and tens of millions of unique TCR sequences. General findings and caveats noted by the study authors: The 87-base-pair reads could not distinguish some IMGT-functional V segments, including TRBV6-2 and TRBV6-3, so those segments were excluded. According to the authors, the approach could potentially be generalized to other disease states and immunological phenotypes. Compared with equally common non-associated chains, HLA-associated TCR beta chains in a later analysis were more clonally expanded and had lower generation probabilities. A later genetic analysis associated a missense DCLRE1C variant with V-gene and J-gene trimming of TCR beta chains, and an independent cohort replicated the association. The earlier analysis of fewer than 750 of the donors excluded over 15 rarely observed V segments, including chromosome 9 orphons, because counts were too low. According to a later analysis, TCR association rates differed among HLA loci, with DRB1 alleles showing the most associated TCRs and HLA-C alleles showing the fewest. In vitro tests confirmed that a few of the cytomegalovirus-associated TCR beta chains recognize cytomegalovirus antigens. A group of highly shared sequence variants was considered likely to be a technical artifact of the sequencing pipeline. Specific HLA alleles were associated with 15,000 to 20,000 TCR beta sequences at a false discovery rate of 0.05 in a later analysis. Roughly uniform sequencing depth across donors was assumed in presence/absence analyses, although this assumption may not hold. In a later genetic analysis, fewer N-insertions in productive TCRs were reported among donors in an Asian-associated ancestry cluster than the 666-donor mean. Broadly in line with IMGT annotations, most TCR beta V segments showed up in productive rearrangements about 87% or about 30% of the time in an earlier analysis of several hundred of the donors. This cohort had only TCR beta chains sequenced, and the lack of alpha or paired-chain data limited which features could be detected. While some public TCRs were present in many individuals, most TCR sequences turned up only very rarely across donors. According to a later analysis, parvovirus B19, influenza, CMV and Epstein-Barr virus appeared linked to several top co-occurrence clusters. A further reported finding was that TCR beta sequences accurately predicted the HLA-A and HLA-B alleles for most subjects in the first cohort. When HLA alleles, especially DR and DQ, strongly co-occurred, attributing TCR associations to individual alleles was difficult. In the study, about 150 TCR beta chains were listed as associated with cytomegalovirus. Linkage disequilibrium might explain the correlated functional status among segregating V segments, but an unknown experimental factor could not be excluded. The classifier was reported to diagnose cytomegalovirus status with high specificity and sensitivity in both the original cohort and the validation cohort. A later analysis found that most CMV-associated TCR beta chains appeared HLA-restricted, with HLA associations seemingly driven largely by CMV exposure. For the cohort, immune exposure information was limited to CMV serostatus. Because HLA typing was unavailable for some donors at each locus, only the typed subset was used in association tests.

Based on the germline V gene, the CDR1 and CDR2 sequences are SGHRS and YFSETQ. The CDR3 runs 16 residues from the cysteine to the phenylalanine. The read is trimmed to its CDR3 DNA, 48 bases read in frame from base 1. Clipping removes 7 bases from V and 4 bases from J, with 11 as the unmatched junction base count. This clone was seen just once. What this receptor recognizes is not known. Base qualities are not recorded, but no much larger clone differs from it by a single base. The cohort comprised around 690 healthy bone marrow donors. At the time of sampling, all cohort members were nominally healthy, though unrecorded immune exposures were likely present. The donor was CMV seronegative and belonged to the group of 380 or so seronegative cohort members. Every donor gave a peripheral blood sample, and the peripheral blood mononuclear cells from that sample were used for TCR beta sequencing. The Qiagen DNeasy Blood Extraction Kit was used to extract genomic DNA from the blood cell samples.

The method was the immunoSEQ multiplex PCR assay. The multiplex PCR relied on a mix of 60 forward primers for TCR Vbeta segments and 13 reverse primers for TCR Jbeta segments. The CDR3 region of rearranged TCR beta genes was amplified from genomic DNA with a multiplex PCR assay. On the Illumina HiSeq System, the amplified TCR beta libraries were sequenced as 87-base-pair reads. The paper's data handling went like this. A later analysis tallied 70 million to 100 million unique TCR beta chains across the 666 repertoires, and approximately 12 million of those chains were shared by two or more donors. Raw reads were error-corrected and collapsed into unique sequences with a nearest-neighbor algorithm that merged closely related sequences to remove PCR and sequencing errors. CDR3 sequences were aligned to IMGT reference sequences to assign V, D and J gene segments. For a sequence to be retained, a match of at least six nucleotides to both a V gene segment and a J gene segment was required. Rearrangements were called productive when the CDR3 lacked stop codons and stayed in frame with V and J; all others were non-productive. Following IMGT convention, CDR3 was defined as the stretch from the second conserved V-encoded cysteine up to the conserved J-encoded phenylalanine. In an earlier analysis of approximately 590 of the donors, sequences lacking an unambiguous match to a single V gene segment were excluded. An earlier analysis of several hundred of the donors called V segments functional above 56.7% productive rearrangements and segregating when the between-donor standard deviation exceeded 5%. A statistical classification framework was developed to diagnose cytomegalovirus status using the catalog of TCR beta chain sequences. In a later analysis, V and J genes were assigned by comparing TCR nucleotide sequences against IMGT/GENE-DB human TR gene sequences. In a later analysis, CDR3 sequences and most-parsimonious VDJ recombination scenarios were assigned using the TCRdist pipeline. In a later analysis, each TCR beta chain was defined by its CDR3 amino acid sequence together with its V-gene family, and reads without a unique V-gene family were excluded. To address suspected cross-contamination and a sequencing artifact, a later analysis removed roughly 640 highly shared, low-generation-probability nucleotide sequences. A later analysis calculated a clonal expansion index for each public chain from normalized within-repertoire ranks of inferred template counts. In a later analysis, generation probabilities were computed using a VDJ recombination model fitted to out-of-frame rearrangements, and the results were checked against IGoR. Hypergeometric tests were used in a later analysis to score TCR-TCR, TCR-HLA and TCR-CMV co-occurrence, with a repertoire-size bias correction applied to the TCR pairs. In a later analysis, false discovery rates were estimated by permuting HLA or CMV assignments 20 times. In a later analysis, co-occurring TCRs were grouped using DBSCAN, and TCRdist sequence similarity was added for clustering within HLA-allele-positive subsets. Repertoires with fewer than 30,000 or more than 120,000 public chains, plus five repertoires with anomalous nucleotide sharing, were excluded from co-occurrence clustering. TCRdb mirrors the immuneACCESS table, restricted to in-frame sequences. Some clones are absent from its copies; in checked studies, under half trace to an unresolved V gene, and the reason for the others is unknown. V, J and clone size are those of that table, while D and trimming were read from the DNA. The sample table records some 120,000 clones; roughly three quarters of these occur just once. Clones ranked in the top ten supply 1.5% to 2% of the sample.

Sample: PBMCs. This chain joins TRBV5-1 to TRBJ2-2, with 9 bases in between that match TRBD1. The TCR sequence derives from a woman under 30 in good health and CMV-seronegative. The nucleotides are TGCGCCAGCGGACGGCCGGACAGGGGAAGCACCGGGGAGCTGTTTTTT. This is translated as CASGRPDRGSTGELFF. Beyond the CDR3, the reference TRBV5-1 and TRBJ2-2 genes provide the residues; the full variable domain reads: KAGVTQTPRYLIKTRGQQVTLSCSPISGHRSVSWYQQTPGQGLQFLFEYFSETQRNKGNFPGRFSGRQFSNSRSEMNVSTLELGDSALYLCASGRPDRGSTGELFFGEGSRLTVL.